This passage covers 9 T cell receptor beta chains from one sample sequenced in a study of T cells in Graves' hyperthyroidism and ophthalmopathy. TCR beta CDR3 sequences were amplified from RNA transcripts. HTBI primers were the set used in a first-round RT-PCR of the TCR CDR3. One entry per CDR3 protein, called by TCRdb with MiXCR from the multiplex PCR reads. The sample records about 720,000 distinct CDR3 sequences, roughly 17% being singletons. Sequencing used blood. Receptors originate from a man aged 18 to 29 with Graves' hyperthyroidism.

This CDR3 is CASSFLDRELFF. The CDR3 DNA reads TGTGCCAGCAGCTTTCTGGACCGGGAGCTGTTTTTT. This chain links TRBV7-2 with TRBJ2-2; D remains unclear. CDR3 length: 12 residues. Germline loops: CDR1 SGHTA, CDR2 FQGNSA. V was clipped by 3 bases and J by 9 bases, with 8 bases between them.

Ten or more counts support this clonotype. The V and J genes are TRBV2 and TRBJ2-5, with D perhaps matching TRBD1 (5 bases). Trimming took 7 bases from V and 4 from J, leaving 13 bases between them. From germline, CDR1 is SNHLY and CDR2 FYNNEI. There are 13 residues in the CDR3. The CDR3 spells CASTPGRRETQYF. Here the CDR3 DNA reads TGTGCCAGCACCCCAGGGCGCAGAGAGACCCAGTACTTC.

This chain joins TRBV7-2 and TRBJ2-1; D not certain. The CDR3 is 13 residues long. Trimming cost V 9 bases and J 6 bases, with 15 bases left between them. CDR1 SGHTA and CDR2 FQGNSA come from the germline V gene. The CDR3 is CASYHPNLNEQFF. CDR3 bases: TGTGCCAGTTACCATCCCAACCTCAATGAGCAGTTCTTC.

This clonotype was seen ten or more times. This chain uses TRBV6-1 with TRBJ1-5, with 7 bases lining up with TRBD1. The CDR3 length is 15 residues. The germline gives CDR1 MNHNS, CDR2 SASEGT. The V gene end was trimmed by 6 bases and the J gene end by 5 bases; junction bases not matched to a gene: 10. The CDR3 DNA sequence: TGTGCCAGCAGACAATTGGACAGGCGAGATCAGCCCCAGCATTTT. Translated: CASRQLDRRDQPQHF.

J is TRBJ2-1 and V is TRBV5-5; D is possibly TRBD2 (6 bases). Germline assignment: CDR1 SGHKS and CDR2 YYEKEE (reference sequence). The CDR3 loop spans 16 amino acids. V lost 1 base and J 2 bases, leaving 13 bases between the germline ends. CDR3 bases: TGTGCCAGCAGCTTGCGTACGGGAGCGGCCTACAATGAGCAGTTCTTC. Translating it yields CASSLRTGAAYNEQFF.

This clonotype was found many times. V is TRBV28 and J is TRBJ1-2, with TRBD1 matching 7 bases. Germline loops: CDR1 MDHEN, CDR2 SYDVKM. The CDR3 totals 12 residues. V lost 8 bases, J lost 2 bases, and 2 bases stayed unmatched. The CDR3 bases are TGTGCCAGCTCACAGGGGAACTATGGCTACACCTTC. Its translation: CASSQGNYGYTF.

This clonotype was seen only a few times. V usage is TRBV6-1 and J usage is TRBJ1-1; D is unclear. Germline V gives CDR1 MNHNS, CDR2 SASEGT. Trimming removed 7 bases from V and 4 bases from J, with 7 bases in between. This CDR3 spans 11 amino acids. The CDR3 DNA follows: TGTGCCAGCAAAGGGTTCACTGAAGCTTTCTTT. Translation gives CASKGFTEAFF.

The chain combines TRBV30 with TRBJ1-5; D gene unclear. Germline V gene lookup returns CDR1 GTSNPN and CDR2 SVGIG (reference sequence). The V end lost 4 bases, the J end lost 4 bases, and 17 bases lay between the germline ends. This CDR3 comprises 15 residues. CDR3 sequence reads: CAWTEGGLRNQPQHF. CDR3 coding DNA: TGTGCCTGGACCGAAGGAGGCCTTCGAAATCAGCCCCAGCATTTT.

This chain joins TRBV6-1 and TRBJ2-3, with a tentative D call TRBD1 (6 bases). The V gene lost 7 bases and the J gene lost 3 bases, with 11 bases spanning the gap. Germline V gives CDR1 MNHNS, CDR2 SASEGT. The CDR3 spans 13 residues. CDR3 residues: CASIQDRTDTQYF. The CDR3 DNA reads TGTGCCAGCATCCAGGACAGAACAGATACGCAGTATTTT.